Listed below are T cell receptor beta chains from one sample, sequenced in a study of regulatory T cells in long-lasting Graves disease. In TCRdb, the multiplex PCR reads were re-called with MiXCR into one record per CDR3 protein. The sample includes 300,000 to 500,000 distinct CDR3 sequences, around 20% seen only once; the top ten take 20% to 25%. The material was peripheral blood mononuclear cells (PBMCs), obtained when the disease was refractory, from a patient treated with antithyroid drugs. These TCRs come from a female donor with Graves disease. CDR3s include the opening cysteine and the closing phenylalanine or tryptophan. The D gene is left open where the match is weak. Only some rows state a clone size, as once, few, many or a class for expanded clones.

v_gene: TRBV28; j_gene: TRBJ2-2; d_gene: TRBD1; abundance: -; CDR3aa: CASGLSFGTGYTGELFF; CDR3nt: TGTGCCAGCGGTCTCTCCTTTGGGACAGGGTATACCGGGGAGCTGTTTTTT
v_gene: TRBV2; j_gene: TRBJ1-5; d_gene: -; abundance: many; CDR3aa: CASSDLGGNQPQHF; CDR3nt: TGTGCCAGCAGTGATTTGGGAGGCAATCAGCCCCAGCATTTT
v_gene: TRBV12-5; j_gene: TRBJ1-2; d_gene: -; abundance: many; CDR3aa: CASALGVRGYGYTF; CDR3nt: TGTGCTAGTGCCCTTGGGGTCCGAGGCTATGGCTACACCTTC
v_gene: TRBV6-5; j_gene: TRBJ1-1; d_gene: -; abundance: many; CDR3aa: CASSYQQNTEAFF; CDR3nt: TGTGCCAGCAGTTACCAACAGAACACTGAAGCTTTCTTT
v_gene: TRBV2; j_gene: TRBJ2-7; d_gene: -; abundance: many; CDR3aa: CASSDPQWDAYEQYF; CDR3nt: TGTGCCAGCAGTGATCCTCAGTGGGACGCCTACGAGCAGTACTTC
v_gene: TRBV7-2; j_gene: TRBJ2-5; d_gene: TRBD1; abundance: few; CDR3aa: CASSRTGGPRETQYF; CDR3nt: TGTGCCAGCAGTCGGACAGGGGGCCCCCGGGAGACCCAGTACTTC
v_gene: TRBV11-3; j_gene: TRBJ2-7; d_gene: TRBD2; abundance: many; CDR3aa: CASSLRSGDYEQYF; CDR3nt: TGTGCCAGCAGCCTACGGAGCGGGGACTACGAGCAGTACTTC
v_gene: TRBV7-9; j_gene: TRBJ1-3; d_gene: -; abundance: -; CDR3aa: CASSEPGNTIYF; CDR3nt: TGTGCCAGCAGCGAACCTGGAAACACCATATATTTT
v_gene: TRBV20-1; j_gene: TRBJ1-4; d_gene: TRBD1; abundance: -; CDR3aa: CSASFMGQGSEKLFF; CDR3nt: TGCAGTGCTAGTTTTATGGGACAGGGTAGTGAAAAACTGTTTTTT
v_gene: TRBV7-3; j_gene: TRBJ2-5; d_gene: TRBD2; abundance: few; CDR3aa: CASSLMGGDQETQYF; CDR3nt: TGTGCCAGCAGCTTAATGGGGGGGGACCAAGAGACCCAGTACTTC
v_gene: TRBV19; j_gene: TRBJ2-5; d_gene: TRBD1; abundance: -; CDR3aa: CASSTTGGTQYF; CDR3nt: TGTGCCAGTAGCACGACAGGGGGGACCCAGTACTTC
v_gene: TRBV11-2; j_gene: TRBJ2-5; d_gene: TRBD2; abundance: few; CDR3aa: CASSLSRLREGKETQYF; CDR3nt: TGTGCCAGCAGCTTAAGTCGTTTGCGGGAGGGGAAAGAGACCCAGTACTTC
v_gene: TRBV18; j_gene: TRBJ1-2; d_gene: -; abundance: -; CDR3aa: CASSQGLATGYTF; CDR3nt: TGTGCCAGCTCTCAAGGACTGGCCACGGGCTACACCTTC
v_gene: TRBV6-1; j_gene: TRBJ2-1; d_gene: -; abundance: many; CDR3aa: CASRTTGLQFF; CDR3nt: TGTGCCAGCAGAACGACAGGTTTGCAGTTCTTC
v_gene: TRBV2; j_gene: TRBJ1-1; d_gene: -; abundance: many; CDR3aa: CASSVRRVATEAFF; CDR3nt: TGTGCCAGCAGTGTTCGTAGGGTGGCGACTGAAGCTTTCTTT
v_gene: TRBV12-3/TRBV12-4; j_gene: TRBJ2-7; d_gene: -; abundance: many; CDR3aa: CASSLAVYRGDAEQYF; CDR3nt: TGTGCCAGCAGTTTAGCAGTATACCGGGGTGACGCCGAGCAGTACTTC
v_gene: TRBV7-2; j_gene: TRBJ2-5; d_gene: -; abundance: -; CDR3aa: CANSPRRWVPKKQETQYF; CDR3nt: TGTGCCAACAGCCCGAGGCGGTGGGTCCCCAAGAAGCAAGAGACCCAGTACTTC
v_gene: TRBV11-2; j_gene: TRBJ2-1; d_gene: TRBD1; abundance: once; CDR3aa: CASSLVAGTGASSYNEQFF; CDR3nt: TGTGCCAGCAGCTTAGTCGCCGGGACAGGGGCTAGCTCCTACAATGAGCAGTTCTTC
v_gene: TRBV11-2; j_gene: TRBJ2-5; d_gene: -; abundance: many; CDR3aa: CASSSIQGRETQYF; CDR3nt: TGTGCCAGCAGCTCGATACAGGGACGGGAGACCCAGTACTTC
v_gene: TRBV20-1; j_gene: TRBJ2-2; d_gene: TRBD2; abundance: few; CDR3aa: CSARPLAGGNTGELFF; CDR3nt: TGCAGTGCTAGACCTCTAGCGGGAGGAAACACCGGGGAGCTGTTTTTT
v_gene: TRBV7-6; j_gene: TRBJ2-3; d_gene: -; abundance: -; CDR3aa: CASSLLAGTDTQYF; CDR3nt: TGTGCCAGCAGCTTATTAGCCGGCACAGATACGCAGTATTTT
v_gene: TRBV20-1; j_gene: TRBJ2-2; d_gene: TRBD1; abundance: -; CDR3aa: CSARTYGQGNTGELFF; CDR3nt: TGCAGTGCTAGGACTTACGGACAGGGGAACACCGGGGAGCTGTTTTTT
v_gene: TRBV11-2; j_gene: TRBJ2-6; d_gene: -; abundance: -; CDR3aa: CASTLFGANVLTF; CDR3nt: TGTGCCAGCACCCTTTTTGGGGCCAACGTCCTGACTTTC
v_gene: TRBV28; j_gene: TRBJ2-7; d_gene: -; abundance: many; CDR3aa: CASSLPTGSSYEQYF; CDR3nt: TGTGCCAGCAGTTTGCCGACAGGCTCCTCCTACGAGCAGTACTTC
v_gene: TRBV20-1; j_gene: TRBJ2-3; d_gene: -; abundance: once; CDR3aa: CSARAGNTDTQYF; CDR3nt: TGCAGTGCTAGGGCGGGAAACACAGATACGCAGTATTTT
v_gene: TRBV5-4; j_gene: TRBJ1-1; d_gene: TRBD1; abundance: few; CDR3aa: CASSPWTGLEAFF; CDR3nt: TGTGCCAGCAGCCCATGGACAGGGCTTGAAGCTTTCTTT
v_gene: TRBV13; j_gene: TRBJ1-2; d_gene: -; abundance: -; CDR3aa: CASSAIKQPNSNYGYTF; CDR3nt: TGTGCCAGCAGCGCTATAAAACAGCCAAATAGTAACTATGGCTACACCTTC
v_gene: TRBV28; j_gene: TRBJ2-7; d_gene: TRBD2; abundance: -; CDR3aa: CASRPTSGHGREQYF; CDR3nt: TGTGCCAGCAGGCCGACTAGCGGGCACGGCCGAGAGCAGTACTTC
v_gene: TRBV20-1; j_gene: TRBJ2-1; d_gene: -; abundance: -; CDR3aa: CSASSGGAYNEQFF; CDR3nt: TGCAGTGCTAGCTCAGGGGGGGCCTACAATGAGCAGTTCTTC
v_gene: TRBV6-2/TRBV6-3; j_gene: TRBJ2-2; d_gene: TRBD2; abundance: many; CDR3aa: CASSYFSSGPRGGELFF; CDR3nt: TGTGCCAGCAGTTACTTTTCTAGCGGCCCTCGGGGCGGGGAGCTGTTTTTT
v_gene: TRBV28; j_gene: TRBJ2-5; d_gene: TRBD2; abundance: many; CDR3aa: CASTGTSGRLYQETQYF; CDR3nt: TGTGCCAGCACCGGGACTAGCGGGAGATTGTACCAAGAGACCCAGTACTTC
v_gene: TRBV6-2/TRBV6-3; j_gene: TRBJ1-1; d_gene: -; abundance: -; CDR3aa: CASSYLQGSTEAFF; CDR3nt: TGTGCCAGCAGTTACTTACAGGGTAGTACTGAAGCTTTCTTT
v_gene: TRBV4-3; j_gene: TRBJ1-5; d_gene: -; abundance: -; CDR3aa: CASSQEGGQGSQPQHF; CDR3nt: TGCGCCAGCAGCCAAGAGGGAGGGCAAGGCAGTCAGCCCCAGCATTTT
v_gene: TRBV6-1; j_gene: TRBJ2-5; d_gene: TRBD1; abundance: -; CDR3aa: CATALQGAATQYF; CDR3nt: TGTGCCACCGCACTACAGGGGGCGGCGACCCAGTACTTC
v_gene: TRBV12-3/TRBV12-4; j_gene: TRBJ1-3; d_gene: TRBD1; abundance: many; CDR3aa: CASSSRYRGGLSYGNTIYF; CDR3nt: TGTGCCAGCAGTTCCCGATACAGGGGTGGGCTCAGCTATGGAAACACCATATATTTT
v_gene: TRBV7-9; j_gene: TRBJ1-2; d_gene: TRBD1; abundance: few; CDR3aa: CASRFYRQGDSGYTF; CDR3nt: TGTGCCAGCAGATTTTACCGACAGGGGGACTCTGGCTACACCTTC
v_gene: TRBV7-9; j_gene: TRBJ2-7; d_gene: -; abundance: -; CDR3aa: CASSLEVHYEQYF; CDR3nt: TGTGCCAGCAGCTTAGAGGTACACTACGAGCAGTACTTC
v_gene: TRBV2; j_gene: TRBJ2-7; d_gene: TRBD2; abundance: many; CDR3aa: CASRSGRPYEQYF; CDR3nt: TGTGCCAGCCGTAGCGGGAGACCCTACGAGCAGTACTTC
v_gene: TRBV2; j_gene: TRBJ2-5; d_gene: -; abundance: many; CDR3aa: CASSTLGGETQYF; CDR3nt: TGTGCCAGCAGCACCCTGGGAGGAGAGACCCAGTACTTC
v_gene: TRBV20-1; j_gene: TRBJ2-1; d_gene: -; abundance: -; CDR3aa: CSAAPSVTSNEQFF; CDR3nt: TGCAGTGCTGCACCTAGCGTTACGAGCAATGAGCAGTTCTTC
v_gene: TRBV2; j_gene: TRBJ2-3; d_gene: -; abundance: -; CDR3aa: CARGGTDTQYF; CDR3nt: TGTGCCAGGGGAGGCACAGATACGCAGTATTTT
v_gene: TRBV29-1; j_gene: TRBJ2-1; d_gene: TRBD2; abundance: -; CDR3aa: CSVEGSRTSSYNEQFF; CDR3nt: TGCAGCGTTGAAGGCTCCAGGACTAGCAGTTACAATGAGCAGTTCTTC
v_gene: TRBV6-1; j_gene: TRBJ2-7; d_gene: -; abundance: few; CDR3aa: CASSPFSTELITYEQYF; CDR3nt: TGTGCCAGCAGCCCTTTTTCGACAGAGTTAATCACCTACGAGCAGTACTTC
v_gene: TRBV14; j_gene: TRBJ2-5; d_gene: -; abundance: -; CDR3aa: CASSQDIGQWETQYF; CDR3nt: TGTGCCAGCAGCCAAGATATAGGACAGTGGGAGACCCAGTACTTC
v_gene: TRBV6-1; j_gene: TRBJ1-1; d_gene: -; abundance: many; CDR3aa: CASISMRTNTEAFF; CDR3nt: TGTGCCAGCATAAGTATGAGGACGAACACTGAAGCTTTCTTT
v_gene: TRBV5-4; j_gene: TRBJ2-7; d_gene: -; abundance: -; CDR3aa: CASSPGGHEQYF; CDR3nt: TGTGCCAGCAGCCCAGGTGGTCACGAGCAGTACTTC
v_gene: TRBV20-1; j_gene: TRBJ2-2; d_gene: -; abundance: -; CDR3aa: CSARGRVRSNTGELFF; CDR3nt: TGCAGTGCTAGAGGACGGGTCAGGTCGAACACCGGGGAGCTGTTTTTT
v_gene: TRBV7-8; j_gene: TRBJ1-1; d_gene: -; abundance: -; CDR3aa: CASSLTAEKMNTEAFF; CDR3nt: TGTGCCAGCAGCTTAACAGCCGAAAAGATGAACACTGAAGCTTTCTTT
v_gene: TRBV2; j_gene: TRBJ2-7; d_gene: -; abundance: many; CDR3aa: CASSGRLRDTSYEQYF; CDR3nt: TGTGCCAGCAGTGGACGCCTACGGGACACCTCCTACGAGCAGTACTTC
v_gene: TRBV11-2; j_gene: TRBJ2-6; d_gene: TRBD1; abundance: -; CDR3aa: CASSLSTGGNAGANVLTF; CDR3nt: TGTGCCAGCAGTTTATCGACAGGGGGTAACGCTGGGGCCAACGTCCTGACTTTC
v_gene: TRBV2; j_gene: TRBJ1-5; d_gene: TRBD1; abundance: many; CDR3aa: CASSGDRGNQPQHF; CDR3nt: TGTGCCAGCAGTGGAGACAGGGGCAATCAGCCCCAGCATTTT
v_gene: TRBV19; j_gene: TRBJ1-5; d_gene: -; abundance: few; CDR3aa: CASSPTRYDQPQHF; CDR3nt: TGTGCCAGTAGTCCGACCCGATACGATCAGCCCCAGCATTTT